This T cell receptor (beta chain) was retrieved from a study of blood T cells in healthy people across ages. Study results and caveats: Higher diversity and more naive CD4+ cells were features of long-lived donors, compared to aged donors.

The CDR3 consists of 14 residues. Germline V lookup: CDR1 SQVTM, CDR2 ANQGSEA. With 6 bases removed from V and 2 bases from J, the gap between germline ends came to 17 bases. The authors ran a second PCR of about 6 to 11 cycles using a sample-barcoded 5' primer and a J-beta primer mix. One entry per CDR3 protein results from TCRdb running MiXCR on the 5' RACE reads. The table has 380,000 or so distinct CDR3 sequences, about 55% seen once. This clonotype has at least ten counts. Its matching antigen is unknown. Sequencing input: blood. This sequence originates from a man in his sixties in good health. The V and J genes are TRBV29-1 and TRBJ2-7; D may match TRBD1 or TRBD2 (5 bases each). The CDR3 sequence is CSVAAGTPAYEQYF. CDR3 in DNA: TGCAGCGTCGCAGCCGGGACCCCAGCCTACGAGCAGTACTTC.